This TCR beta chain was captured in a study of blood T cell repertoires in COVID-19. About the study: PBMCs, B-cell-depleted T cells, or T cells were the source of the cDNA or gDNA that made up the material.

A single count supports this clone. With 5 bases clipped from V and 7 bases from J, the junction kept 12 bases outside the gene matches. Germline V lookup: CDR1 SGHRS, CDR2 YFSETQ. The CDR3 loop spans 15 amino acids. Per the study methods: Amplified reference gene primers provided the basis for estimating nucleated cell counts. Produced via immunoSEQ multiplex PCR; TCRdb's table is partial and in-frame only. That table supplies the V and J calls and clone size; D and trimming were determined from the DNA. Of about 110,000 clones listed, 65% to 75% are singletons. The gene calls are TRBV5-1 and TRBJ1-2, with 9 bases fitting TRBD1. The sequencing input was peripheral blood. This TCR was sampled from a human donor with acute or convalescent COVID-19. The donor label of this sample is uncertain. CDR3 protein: CASRATLQGALGYTF. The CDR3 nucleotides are TGCGCCAGCAGGGCAACTCTACAGGGGGCGCTTGGCTACACCTTC.